A selection of T cell receptor beta chains follows, all from one sample in a study of CD8 T cells in ankylosing spondylitis. MiXCR, run by TCRdb on the 5' RACE reads, gives a single entry per CDR3 protein. The data show 200,000 to 250,000 distinct CDR3 sequences, 15% to 20% seen once. The sequenced sample consisted of blood, either unsorted or a sorted T cell fraction (not recorded which). These receptors came from a male donor with ankylosing spondylitis. The CDR3 runs from the conserved cysteine through the conserved F or W. A D gene is named only where the DNA matches it firmly. Part of the rows lack a size; the others show once, few, many or a class for expanded clones.

j_gene	v_gene	d_gene	abundance	CDR3aa	CDR3nt
TRBJ2-7	TRBV27	.	few	CASSPWDKTYEQYF	TGTGCCAGCAGTCCCTGGGACAAAACCTACGAGCAGTACTTC
TRBJ2-3	TRBV12-3/TRBV12-4	TRBD2	few	CASRGLAGTDTQYF	TGTGCCAGCAGGGGACTAGCGGGCACAGATACGCAGTATTTT
TRBJ2-7	TRBV7-8	TRBD2	few	CASSFLAGGYEQYF	TGTGCCAGCAGCTTTTTAGCGGGAGGGTACGAGCAGTACTTC
TRBJ2-7	TRBV4-1	.	.	CASSQEYNSYEQYF	TGCGCCAGCAGCCAAGAGTACAACTCCTACGAGCAGTACTTC
TRBJ2-1	TRBV20-1	TRBD2	few	CSAPNPSGSSYNEQFF	TGCAGTGCTCCTAACCCTAGCGGGAGCTCCTACAATGAGCAGTTCTTC
TRBJ2-3	TRBV7-2	.	few	CASSSDYPDTQYF	TGTGCCAGCAGCTCTGACTACCCTGATACGCAGTATTTT
TRBJ2-7	TRBV4-1	TRBD1	once	CASSHAGQGLSYEQYF	TGCGCCAGCAGCCACGCGGGACAGGGGCTCTCCTACGAGCAGTACTTC
TRBJ2-2	TRBV4-2	TRBD2	.	CASSHLSGGAGGELFF	TGTGCCAGCAGCCACCTTAGCGGGGGGGCAGGCGGGGAGCTGTTTTTT
TRBJ2-7	TRBV11-1	TRBD1	few	CASSPTLQPGQNYYEQYF	TGTGCCAGCAGTCCAACCCTACAACCGGGACAGAATTATTACGAGCAGTACTTC
TRBJ2-3	TRBV5-1	TRBD2	few	CASSLAASGDTQYF	TGCGCCAGCAGCTTGGCAGCTAGCGGAGATACGCAGTATTTT
TRBJ2-1	TRBV12-3/TRBV12-4	.	few	CASSPNTGKSYNEQFF	TGTGCCAGCAGCCCCAATACAGGTAAATCCTACAATGAGCAGTTCTTC
TRBJ2-5	TRBV20-1	TRBD2	few	CSATLAGEVVETQYF	TGCAGTGCTACCTTAGCGGGAGAGGTGGTAGAGACCCAGTACTTC
TRBJ2-7	TRBV27	TRBD1	many	CASGTRDRFPAYEQYF	TGTGCCAGCGGAACCCGGGACAGATTTCCCGCCTACGAGCAGTACTTC
TRBJ1-2	TRBV27	.	.	CASRKYQDNYGYTF	TGTGCCAGCAGGAAATACCAAGATAACTATGGCTACACCTTC
TRBJ2-3	TRBV7-6	.	few	CASSRGAESTDTQYF	TGTGCCAGCAGCCGGGGGGCGGAAAGCACAGATACGCAGTATTTT
TRBJ2-7	TRBV28	TRBD2	.	CASSLSRAGAYYEQYF	TGTGCCAGCAGTTTATCTAGAGCGGGGGCCTACTACGAGCAGTACTTC
TRBJ2-7	TRBV29-1	TRBD2	.	CSGLAGGGVQYF	TGCAGCGGACTAGCGGGAGGTGGAGTGCAGTACTTC
TRBJ2-7	TRBV4-3	TRBD2	.	CASSQEGRGTSYEQYF	TGCGCCAGCAGCCAAGAAGGGCGGGGGACCTCCTACGAGCAGTACTTC
TRBJ2-1	TRBV7-6	.	.	CASSPRLVGNEQFF	TGTGCCAGCAGCCCAAGACTAGTGGGCAATGAGCAGTTCTTC
TRBJ1-5	TRBV20-1	.	.	CSAREEYQPQHF	TGCAGTGCTAGGGAGGAATATCAGCCCCAGCATTTT